A single sample gave rise to the 16 T cell receptor beta chains below, sequenced in a study of cytotoxic CD8 clonotypes in ibrutinib-treated CLL. The repertoire was sequenced with immunoSEQ multiplex PCR; TCRdb's copy has only in-frame clones and lacks some. The sample gives roughly 150,000 clones, about 84% of which show up once; about 4.9% is in the top ten. Sequenced here: PBMCs, sampled after 24 months of ibrutinib treatment. The receptors shown here come from a human donor with chronic lymphocytic leukemia.

The chain recombines TRBV19 with TRBJ1-1; tentatively, D is TRBD1 (6 bases). V dropped 2 bases and J dropped 6 bases, with 22 bases sitting between them. This CDR3 is built from 17 residues. Germline CDR1 reads LNHDA; CDR2 reads SQIVND (reference sequence). The CDR3 nucleotides read TGTGCCAGTAGTATAACCGTTTTGGCAGGGGTGAGTTCTGAAGCTTTCTTT. This encodes CASSITVLAGVSSEAFF. Using reference TRBV19 and TRBJ1-1 for the parts outside the CDR3, the full variable domain is DGGITQSPKYLFRKEGQNVTLSCEQNLNHDAMYWYRQDPGQGLRLIYYSQIVNDFQKGDIAEGYSVSREKKESFPLTVTSAQKNPTAFYLCASSITVLAGVSSEAFFGQGTRLTVV.

This clone was seen a single time. V gene TRBV5-3 combines with J gene TRBJ1-2; 8 bases fit TRBD1. TRBV5-3 has ORF status, its function being uncertain. Unmatched junction bases numbered 11, after V lost 6 bases and J lost 4 bases. The CDR3 totals 15 residues. CDR3 DNA sequence: TGTGCCAGAACCACTTTCAGGGGGCGCAGCTATGGCTACACCTTC. Its protein is CARTTFRGRSYGYTF.

The chain recombines TRBV7-2 with TRBJ2-7, with no clear D. Germline V gene data show CDR1 as SGHTA and CDR2 as FQGNSA. The CDR3 extends over 14 amino acids. The germline V and J ends were trimmed by 5 bases and 2 bases, with 13 bases remaining between them. CDR3 residues: CASSEAEAPYEQYF. CDR3 in DNA: TGTGCCAGCAGCGAGGCCGAAGCACCCTACGAGCAGTACTTC.

This sequence joins TRBV5-4 and TRBJ2-5; TRBD1 might be the D (7 bases). The V and J ends lost 3 bases and 5 bases respectively, with 11 bases between them. CDR3 length: 13 amino acids. Germline V gives CDR1 SGHNT, CDR2 YYREEE (reference sequence). In DNA form, the CDR3 reads TGTGCCAGCAGCTCGACAGGGAGGGAGACCCAGTACTTC. Translated, it gives CASSSTGRETQYF.

J is TRBJ2-2 and V is TRBV28; D ambiguous. Trimming removed 6 bases from V and 2 bases from J, with 13 bases in between. The CDR3 is 15 residues long. In germline, CDR1 is MDHEN, CDR2 SYDVKM. The CDR3 here is CASRPPGPNTGELFF. The CDR3 DNA reads TGTGCCAGCAGACCTCCGGGCCCTAACACCGGGGAGCTGTTTTTT.

CDR3 residues: CASSPNLGDTIYF. In nucleotides, the CDR3 is TGTGCCAGCTCACCCAACCTGGGGGACACCATATATTTT. The rearrangement joins TRBV18 to TRBJ1-3, with D possibly matching TRBD1 (5 bases). Germline values: CDR1 KGHSH, CDR2 LQKENI. The CDR3 covers 13 residues. V lost 3 bases, J lost 8 bases, and 11 bases lay in between.

The CDR3: CASSAPGQGNTEAFF. The CDR3 nucleotides read TGTGCCAGCAGCGCGCCGGGACAGGGGAACACTGAAGCTTTCTTT. V and J are TRBV5-4 and TRBJ1-1, with 9 bases fitting TRBD1. Trimming at V came to 4 bases and at J to 1 base, leaving 5 bases not matched to a gene. Germline V gene sequence: CDR1 SGHNT, CDR2 YYREEE (reference sequence). The CDR3 sequence is 15 residues long.

V usage is TRBV7-2 and J usage is TRBJ2-7; 9 nucleotides match TRBD2. V gave up 5 bases and J gave up 6 bases; unmatched junction bases: 8. CDR1 is SGHTA, CDR2 FQGNSA, per germline. This CDR3 is built from 14 residues. CDR3 nucleotides: TGTGCCAGCAGCCTTATAGCGGGAGTATTCGAGCAGTACTTC. This sequence encodes CASSLIAGVFEQYF. The full variable domain, in which reference TRBV7-2 and TRBJ2-7 provide the parts outside the CDR3, is GAGVSQSPSNKVTEKGKDVELRCDPISGHTALYWYRQSLGQGLEFLIYFQGNSAPDKSGLPSDRFSAERTGGSVSTLTIQRTQQEDSAVYLCASSLIAGVFEQYFGPGTRLTVT.

This chain connects TRBV6-5 to TRBJ2-4; 9 bases line up with TRBD2. Germline CDR1 MNHEY, CDR2 SVGAGI. This CDR3 has 14 amino acids. Germline trimming cut 5 bases from V and 7 bases from J; bases unmatched to any gene: 6. Written as DNA, the CDR3 is TGTGCCAGCAGTCGAAGCGGGAGGAATAACATTCAGTACTTC. As protein: CASSRSGRNNIQYF.

This clone was seen only a few times. The V gene is TRBV18, the J gene TRBJ1-5, with D hard to call. V lost 2 bases and J 4 bases, leaving 6 bases between the germline ends. Germline V CDR1 and CDR2: KGHSH, LQKENI. This CDR3 comprises 13 residues. The CDR3 DNA follows: TGTGCCAGCTCACCAGGGGAAAATCAGCCCCAGCATTTT. Its translation is CASSPGENQPQHF.

This clone is a singleton in its sample. The chain joins TRBV19 to TRBJ1-6; 8 bases fit TRBD1. Germline assignment: CDR1 LNHDA and CDR2 SQIVND (reference sequence). Trimming took 9 bases from V and 7 from J; bases not matched to a gene: 5. The CDR3 covers 13 residues. The CDR3 reads CASTGGRNSPLHF. DNA for the CDR3: TGTGCCAGCACAGGGGGTCGGAATTCACCCCTCCACTTT.

The chain has TRBV9 and TRBJ1-4; TRBD1 matches 7 bases. This CDR3 is built from 16 residues. J lost 8 bases, V lost 5 bases, and 15 bases had no gene match. CDR1 and CDR2 from the germline V gene are SGDLS and YYNGEE. CDR3 loop: CASSGRQGEREEKLFF. CDR3 coding DNA: TGTGCCAGCAGTGGTCGGCAGGGGGAAAGGGAGGAAAAACTGTTTTTT. The complete variable domain, with remaining parts taken from reference TRBV9 and TRBJ1-4, reads DSGVTQTPKHLITATGQRVTLRCSPRSGDLSVYWYQQSLDQGLQFLIQYYNGEERAKGNILERFSAQQFPDLHSELNLSSLELGDSALYFCASSGRQGEREEKLFFGSGTQLSVL.

J is TRBJ1-2 and V is TRBV19; 9 nucleotides align to TRBD1. The CDR3 is made up of 15 amino acids. J was trimmed by 4 bases and V by 3 bases; bases with no gene match: 6. Germline values: CDR1 LNHDA, CDR2 SQIVND (reference sequence). The CDR3 region is CASSIPATGGYGYTF. The DNA for the CDR3 is TGTGCCAGTAGTATCCCCGCGACAGGGGGCTATGGCTACACCTTC.

The rearrangement uses TRBV7-6 and TRBJ2-7, with D unresolved. The V gene's germline CDR1 is SGHVS and CDR2 FNYEAQ. This CDR3 has 13 residues. V lost 2 bases to trimming and J lost 2 bases, with 7 bases between them. The CDR3 coding sequence is TGTGCCAGCAGCTTATCCGGTCCCTACGAGCAGTACTTC. It specifies CASSLSGPYEQYF.

The chain recombines TRBV7-6 with TRBJ2-5; perhaps TRBD1 as D (6 bases). This CDR3 has 16 residues. Between the trimmed V and J ends, which lost 5 bases and 0 bases, there was a span of 16 bases. Germline loops: CDR1 SGHVS, CDR2 FNYEAQ. The CDR3, as DNA: TGTGCCAGCAGCGCCCGTCGGGACACGTACCAAGAGACCCAGTACTTC. Translated: CASSARRDTYQETQYF.

CDR3 residues: CASRGDRGRLPGNSPLHF. CDR3 DNA sequence: TGTGCCAGCAGAGGAGACAGGGGGCGCCTTCCTGGGAATTCACCCCTCCACTTT. This chain joins TRBV2 and TRBJ1-6, with 10 bases fitting TRBD1. With V trimmed by 6 bases and J by 7 bases, 15 bases remained unmatched. Germline V gene lookup returns CDR1 SNHLY and CDR2 FYNNEI. This CDR3 region has 18 residues.